This T cell receptor beta chain was sequenced in a study of technical replicates of blood from several donors. There are 13 residues in the CDR3. With 0 bases removed from V and 1 base from J, the gap between germline ends came to 4 bases. Germline CDR1 and CDR2: SGHRS and YFSETQ. Sequenced by immunoSEQ multiplex PCR; TCRdb stores in-frame clones only, minus some. There are over 85,000 clones in the sample; over 85% occur only once, and 0.25% to 0.35% lies in the top ten. The TCR sequence derives from a human donor in good health. The specimen was T cells isolated from PBMCs. J is TRBJ1-2 and V is TRBV5-1; D is uncertain. CDR3 coding DNA: TGCGCCAGCAGCTTGGACATTAACTATGGCTACACCTTC. Translating it yields CASSLDINYGYTF.